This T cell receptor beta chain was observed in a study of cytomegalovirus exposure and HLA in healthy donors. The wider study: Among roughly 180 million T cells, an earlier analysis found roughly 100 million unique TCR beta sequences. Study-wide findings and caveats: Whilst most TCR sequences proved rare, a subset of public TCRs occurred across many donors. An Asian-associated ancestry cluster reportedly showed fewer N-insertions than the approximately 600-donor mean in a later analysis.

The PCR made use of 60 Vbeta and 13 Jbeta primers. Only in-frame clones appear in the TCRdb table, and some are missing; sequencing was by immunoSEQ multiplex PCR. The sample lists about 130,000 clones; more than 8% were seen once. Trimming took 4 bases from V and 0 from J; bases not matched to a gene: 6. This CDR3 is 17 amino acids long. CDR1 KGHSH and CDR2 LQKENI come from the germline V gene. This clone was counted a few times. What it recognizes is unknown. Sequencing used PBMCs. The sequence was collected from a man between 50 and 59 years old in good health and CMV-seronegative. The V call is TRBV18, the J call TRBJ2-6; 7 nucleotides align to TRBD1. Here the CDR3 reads CASSQGAQASGANVLTF. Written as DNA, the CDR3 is TGTGCCAGCTCACAGGGGGCACAGGCCTCTGGGGCCAACGTCCTGACTTTC.